This T cell receptor beta chain was profiled in a study of molecular identifiers for immune sequencing clone quantification. This clonotype has a count of ten or more. TCRdb called the PCR reads again in MiXCR, with one record for every CDR3 protein. This sample yields about 640,000 distinct CDR3 sequences, of which less than 20% are seen a single time; 0.85% to 0.9% belongs to the top ten. The germline V and J ends were trimmed by 1 base and 1 base, with 16 bases remaining between them. There are 18 residues in the CDR3. CDR1 and CDR2 from the germline V gene are MNHNS and SASEGT. The V call is TRBV6-1, the J call TRBJ2-2; D is perhaps TRBD1 or TRBD2 (5 bases each). Sequenced input: naive CD8+ T cells from blood, with Jurkat cell RNA spiked in. Subset given: FACS-sorted CD8+CD4-CCR7+CD45RA+ naive T cells. This clonotype was obtained from a human donor in good health. Some libraries in this study had Jurkat cell RNA spiked in. CDR3 in DNA: TGTGCCAGCAGTGAAGTTTTTTTGGGACGGGGGAACACCGGGGAGCTGTTTTTT. This translates into CASSEVFLGRGNTGELFF.